This T cell receptor beta chain comes out of a study of T cell repertoires in cytomegalovirus infection. About the research overall: CMV infection and matching HLA type were both indicated by public TCR beta signatures.

This clonotype turned up a few times. Its antigen is still unknown. This CDR3 region has 15 residues. V gave up 1 base and J gave up 5 bases, with 14 bases separating them. Each CDR3 protein gets one entry after TCRdb re-called the reads with MiXCR. The sample has fewer than 1,000,000 distinct CDR3 sequences, approximately 31% seen once. The gene calls are TRBV12-3 or TRBV12-4 and TRBJ2-5; perhaps TRBD2 as D (5 bases). Sequencing was performed on cultured CD8+ T cells from PBMCs, taken from culture after CMV antigen stimulation. The clonotype was recovered from a human donor in good health (CMV status not recorded). Some clones in this sample may be carry-over from other donors' samples. This CDR3 reads CASSLVWRRAETQYF. In DNA, the CDR3 is TGTGCCAGCAGTTTAGTGTGGCGGCGGGCGGAGACCCAGTACTTC.